Presented here are 5 T cell receptor beta chains from one specimen sequenced in a study of blood T cell repertoires in COVID-19 (dated by TCRdb to the early 2020s). The library was produced with the immunoSEQ multiplex PCR assay. Sourced from immuneACCESS, this table was stored by TCRdb with only in-frame sequences that have V and J called. A share of the clones is absent; for the studies checked, an unresolved V gene accounts for under half, and the remainder has no known explanation. The sample records more than 11,000 clones, approximately 82% of which are singletons. The top ten clonotypes cover about 18% of the sample. The specimen sequenced was peripheral blood. The receptor set was obtained from a man aged 35 to 55 with active or convalescent COVID-19.

The chain joins TRBV6-5 to TRBJ1-4, with 7 bases aligning to TRBD1. The V gene end was trimmed by 6 bases and the J gene end by 4 bases; junction bases not matched to a gene: 5. The CDR3 contains 14 residues. CDR1 and CDR2 from the germline V gene are MNHEY and SVGAGI. CDR3 protein: CASRSGTVNEKLFF. The CDR3 region has the DNA TGTGCCAGCAGATCCGGGACAGTTAATGAAAAACTGTTTTTT.

Of note for this clone: The same CDR3 also results from other DNA sequences found in this sample. This CDR3 reads CASSPGGGNTIYF. CDR3 DNA sequence: TGTGCCAGCAGCCCAGGGGGTGGAAACACCATATATTTT. The rearrangement links TRBV3-1 (or the pseudogene TRBV3-2) to TRBJ1-3, with 7 bases matching TRBD1. The V and J ends lost 4 bases and 3 bases, in that order; junction bases with no gene match: 0. The CDR3 sequence is 13 residues long. CDR1 LGHDT and CDR2 YNNKEL come from the germline V gene (reference sequence).

The chain joins TRBV4-1 to TRBJ2-7; 8 bases line up with TRBD1. There are 17 residues in the CDR3. V was pared by 2 bases and J by 3 bases, with 12 bases of the junction left unmatched. Germline CDR1 and CDR2: MGHRA and YSYEKL. In DNA form, the CDR3 reads TGCGCCAGCAGCCAACATTTCGGGGCAACAGGGGGCTACGAGCAGTACTTC. Translating it yields CASSQHFGATGGYEQYF.

This clone appeared a few times. This chain connects TRBV19 to TRBJ2-1; D is unresolved. Germline V gives CDR1 LNHDA, CDR2 SQIVND (reference sequence). CDR3 length: 13 amino acids. The V gene lost 7 bases and the J gene lost 4 bases, with 11 bases spanning the gap. This CDR3 is CASTTAGYNEQFF. For the CDR3, the DNA is TGTGCCAGTACTACCGCCGGGTACAATGAGCAGTTCTTC.

The gene calls are TRBV14 and TRBJ1-2; D is undetermined. CDR1 and CDR2 from the germline V gene are SGHDN and FVKESK. There are 13 residues in the CDR3. V was trimmed by 1 base and J by 5 bases, leaving 8 bases between them. In DNA, the CDR3 is TGTGCCAGCAGCCAAGGCCGCGGATATGGCTACACCTTC. Translation gives CASSQGRGYGYTF.